The rows below give T cell receptor beta chains drawn from one sample of a study of cytomegalovirus exposure and HLA in healthy donors. TCRdb keeps only in-frame clones here, not all; method: immunoSEQ multiplex PCR. The sample shows around 130,000 clones, over 75% of them seen only once. Sequenced sample: PBMCs. All receptors come from a man in his forties or fifties in good health and CMV-seronegative. CDR3s include the opening cysteine and the closing phenylalanine or tryptophan. The D gene is left open where the match is weak. Rows may omit the clone size; those that give it use once, few, many or a size class.

d_gene,v_gene,abundance,j_gene,CDR3nt,CDR3aa
NA,TRBV27,NA,TRBJ2-5,TGTGCCAGCAGTCACCCGGAGGAAAAGACCCAGTACTTC,CASSHPEEKTQYF
TRBD1,TRBV7-6,NA,TRBJ1-2,TGTGCCAGCAGCTCAAGGACAGGGACTAACTATGGCTACACCTTC,CASSSRTGTNYGYTF
TRBD2,TRBV7-2,once,TRBJ2-1,TGTGCCAGCAGCCTAAGACTAGCGGGAGGCTACTACAATGAGCAGTTCTTC,CASSLRLAGGYYNEQFF
TRBD2,TRBV5-4,NA,TRBJ2-7,TGTGCCAGCAGCTCCGGTATGAGGTCGCGGGAGAGGTCTCGCGAGCAGTACTTC,CASSSGMRSRERSREQYF
NA,TRBV28,NA,TRBJ2-1,TGTGCCAGCAGTGCCCACGACAGTTACAATGAGCAGTTCTTC,CASSAHDSYNEQFF
NA,TRBV29-1,few,TRBJ2-5,TGCAGCGTTAAAGGACAGTACCAAGAGACCCAGTACTTC,CSVKGQYQETQYF
NA,TRBV9,NA,TRBJ2-2,TGTGCCAGCAGCGTAGCCTCGCAGGTTAACACCGGGGAGCTGTTTTTT,CASSVASQVNTGELFF
NA,TRBV15,NA,TRBJ1-5,TGTGCCACCACCGCAACAACAAATCAGCCCCAGCATTTT,CATTATTNQPQHF
NA,TRBV4-3,NA,TRBJ2-5,TGCGCCAGCAGCCTATTACTCCAAGAGACCCAGTACTTC,CASSLLLQETQYF
NA,TRBV19,NA,TRBJ2-4,TGTGCCAGTGCCGGGGTTCCTGCAGCCAAAAACATTCAGTACTTC,CASAGVPAAKNIQYF
TRBD1,TRBV5-4,NA,TRBJ2-7,TGTGCCAGCAGCTCCCCCGGGACAGGGGTCTACGAGCAGTACTTC,CASSSPGTGVYEQYF
TRBD1,TRBV4-3,NA,TRBJ2-7,TGCGCCAGCAGCCTGGGGACAGCCAGCTACGAGCAGTACTTC,CASSLGTASYEQYF
TRBD1,TRBV5-5,NA,TRBJ2-7,TGTGCCAGCAGCTCGGGGACGACAGGGATCTACGAGCAGTACTTC,CASSSGTTGIYEQYF
TRBD2,TRBV5-1,NA,TRBJ2-1,TGCGCCAGCAGTCCAAAGGCGCGTCTAGCGGGGTACAATGAGCAGTTCTTC,CASSPKARLAGYNEQFF
TRBD1,TRBV14,NA,TRBJ1-1,TGTGCCAGCAGCCAGCAACAGGGGTGGGACACTGAAGCTTTCTTT,CASSQQQGWDTEAFF
TRBD1,TRBV2,NA,TRBJ1-5,TGTGCCAGCAGTGGCACAGGGGGCAATCAGCCCCAGCATTTT,CASSGTGGNQPQHF
TRBD2,TRBV18,once,TRBJ2-7,TGTGCCAGCTCACCAGGGACTAGCTACGAGCAGTACTTC,CASSPGTSYEQYF
TRBD1,TRBV6-5,NA,TRBJ1-4,TGTGCCAGCAGCCCCACAGGGGGCAACGAAAAACTGTTTTTT,CASSPTGGNEKLFF
NA,TRBV28,NA,TRBJ2-7,TGTGCCAGCACCCAACAGACAGGAACCTACGAGCAGTACTTC,CASTQQTGTYEQYF
TRBD1,TRBV7-6,NA,TRBJ2-5,TGTGCCAGCAGCTTCGACCAGGGGGCCGAGACCCAGTACTTC,CASSFDQGAETQYF
TRBD1,TRBV11-2,NA,TRBJ2-2,TGTGCCAGCACCCTCTGGGCAGGGGGCGCGACCGGGGAGCTGTTTTTT,CASTLWAGGATGELFF
NA,TRBV6-1,NA,TRBJ2-7,TGTGCCAGCAGTGCCCTATTGCGGGAGCAGTACTTC,CASSALLREQYF
TRBD1,TRBV30,NA,TRBJ1-2,TGTGCCTGGAGTCCAACAGGGGTGGACGGCTACACCTTC,CAWSPTGVDGYTF
NA,TRBV10-3,NA,TRBJ1-2,TGTGCCATCAGTGATTTCACAGGTCCTCACTATGGCTACACCTTC,CAISDFTGPHYGYTF
NA,TRBV6-5,NA,TRBJ1-2,TGTGCCAGCAGTTACGGGAGCTATGGCTACACCTTC,CASSYGSYGYTF
NA,TRBV5-4,NA,TRBJ1-1,TGTGCCAGCAGCCCCGGGGAAAGGTCGAACACTGAAGCTTTCTTT,CASSPGERSNTEAFF
TRBD2,TRBV30,few,TRBJ2-3,TGTGCCTGGAAACTAGCGGGGGCGATTAGCACAGATACGCAGTATTTT,CAWKLAGAISTDTQYF
TRBD2,TRBV28,NA,TRBJ2-1,TGTGCCAGCAGTTTGCCCGGGACTAGCGGGAGTAATGAGCAGTTCTTC,CASSLPGTSGSNEQFF
TRBD1,TRBV10-1,once,TRBJ2-7,TGCGCCAGCAGTGAGTCGAGGGGGCCTGAGGGGGCCCACGAGCAGTACTTC,CASSESRGPEGAHEQYF
NA,TRBV7-9,NA,TRBJ2-3,TGTGCCAGCAGCTTCGGGGGAGGCTCAGATACGCAGTATTTT,CASSFGGGSDTQYF
TRBD2,TRBV10-3,NA,TRBJ2-3,TGTGCCATCAGTGAGGGGCGGGGGGGCGCAGATACGCAGTATTTT,CAISEGRGGADTQYF
NA,TRBV11-2,NA,TRBJ1-6,TGTGCCAGCAGCTTAGTGCAGGGGCGACCCCTCCACTTT,CASSLVQGRPLHF
TRBD2,TRBV4-3,NA,TRBJ2-1,TGCGCCAGCAGCCAAAGGACAGCGGGGGAGATTGAGCAGTTCTTC,CASSQRTAGEIEQFF
NA,TRBV28,NA,TRBJ2-3,TGTGCCAGCAGTTTACGGCTAGCCGCCAGCACAGATACGCAGTATTTT,CASSLRLAASTDTQYF
TRBD1,TRBV10-3,NA,TRBJ2-2,TGTGCCATCAGTGGGCAGGGGGAAACCGGGGAGCTGTTTTTT,CAISGQGETGELFF
NA,TRBV7-6,NA,TRBJ1-4,TGTGCCAGCAGCCAGAGACGGGGTGGGAATGAAAAACTGTTTTTT,CASSQRRGGNEKLFF
TRBD1,TRBV5-8,NA,TRBJ1-5,TGTGCCAGCAGCGCCGGGACAGTCGAAAATCAGCCCCAGCATTTT,CASSAGTVENQPQHF
TRBD2,TRBV10-3,NA,TRBJ2-5,TGTGCCATCAGTGAAGGGCTAGCGGGGGGAGAGACCCAGTACTTC,CAISEGLAGGETQYF
NA,TRBV19,NA,TRBJ2-7,TGTGCCAGTAGTATTCCGGGAACCCCAGAGCAGTACTTC,CASSIPGTPEQYF
TRBD1,TRBV27,NA,TRBJ1-6,TGTGCCAGCAGCTCACCCCCCGGGACAGGGGGAAGTTCACCCCTCCACTTT,CASSSPPGTGGSSPLHF
NA,TRBV30,few,TRBJ2-5,TGTGCCTGGAGTGTCGGAGTAACGGAGACCCAGTACTTC,CAWSVGVTETQYF
NA,TRBV15,NA,TRBJ2-7,TGTGCCACCAGCAGAGATCAAGGAGGGCAGTACTTC,CATSRDQGGQYF
TRBD2,TRBV4-3,NA,TRBJ2-3,TGCGCCAGCAGCCGGGCCCTAGCGGGAGCAGATACGCAGTATTTT,CASSRALAGADTQYF
TRBD1,TRBV6-5,NA,TRBJ2-3,TGTGCCAGCAGGGGAGTTGGACAGGGGGCAGATACGCAGTATTTT,CASRGVGQGADTQYF
NA,TRBV6-1,NA,TRBJ1-5,TGTGCCAGCAGTGAAACAGGGTATCAGCCCCAGCATTTT,CASSETGYQPQHF
TRBD1,TRBV6-6,NA,TRBJ1-1,TGTGCCAGCAGCTCCGGGACAGGTGTTTTGAACACTGAAGCTTTCTTT,CASSSGTGVLNTEAFF
NA,TRBV5-6,NA,TRBJ2-1,TGTGCCAGCAGCTTGGGGTGGGTTAGCGATGAGCAGTTCTTC,CASSLGWVSDEQFF
NA,TRBV7-2,few,TRBJ2-7,TGTGCCAGCAGCCCGGGTCAGGGGTCCGGGCCCTACGAGCAGTACTTC,CASSPGQGSGPYEQYF
TRBD2,TRBV7-9,NA,TRBJ2-1,TGTTCCAGCAGCCCACTTGCGACTAGCGGGAGGAACAATGAGCAGTTCTTC,CSSSPLATSGRNNEQFF
TRBD1,TRBV6-4,NA,TRBJ1-1,TGTGCCAGCAGCCCCGGGACAGGGAGGACTGAAGCTTTCTTT,CASSPGTGRTEAFF
NA,TRBV6-1,few,TRBJ2-2,TGTGCCGGCCAAGAACCAGGGGTGGGGTTCGGGGAGCTGTTTTTT,CAGQEPGVGFGELFF
NA,TRBV30,few,TRBJ1-5,TGTGCCTGGGGTTTGAGGGATTTTCAGCCCCAGCATTTT,CAWGLRDFQPQHF
NA,TRBV27,few,TRBJ2-5,TGTGCCGCCGGGGGACTCCAAGTTCAAACCCAGTACTTC,CAAGGLQVQTQYF
NA,TRBV29-1,NA,TRBJ2-1,TGCAGCGTTGGGACAGCGTACAATGAGCAGTTCTTC,CSVGTAYNEQFF
NA,TRBV5-1,NA,TRBJ1-1,TGCGCCAGCAGCCGGGATGGGGTGACGTCCACTGAAGCTTTCTTT,CASSRDGVTSTEAFF
TRBD1,TRBV28,NA,TRBJ2-1,TGTGCCAGCATCCGGGACAGGGTTACCTACAATGAGCAGTTCTTC,CASIRDRVTYNEQFF
TRBD1,TRBV27,NA,TRBJ1-2,TGTGCCAGCAGTACCGACAGGGTGGGCGGCTACACCTTC,CASSTDRVGGYTF